These 6 T cell receptor beta chains came from one sample sequenced in a study of cytotoxic CD8 clonotypes in ibrutinib-treated CLL. The table came from immunoSEQ multiplex PCR; TCRdb's copy has only in-frame clones and leaves some out. The data contain about 140,000 clones, approximately 90% of them seen just once; the ten biggest clones take up approximately 10%. The source was PBMCs, collected after 12 months of ibrutinib treatment. These receptors originate from a human donor with chronic lymphocytic leukemia.

This chain uses TRBV6-5 with TRBJ2-5; possible D gene TRBD2, 6 bases. CDR3 length equals 12 residues. The germline V gene encodes CDR1 MNHEY and CDR2 SVGAGI. V was pared by 6 bases and J by 1 base, with 6 bases between. The chain's CDR3 is CASRTSQETQYF. The CDR3 region has the DNA TGTGCCAGCAGGACTAGCCAAGAGACCCAGTACTTC.

CDR3 DNA sequence: TGTGCCAGCAGCTTATTTCGTCTAGCGGTCCAAGAGACCCAGTACTTC. Translation: CASSLFRLAVQETQYF. This chain joins TRBV13 and TRBJ2-5; TRBD2 aligns across 7 bases. J was trimmed by 1 base and V by 2 bases; bases with no gene match: 7. The CDR3 runs to 16 residues. The germline CDR1 and CDR2 sequences are PRHDT and FYEKMQ (reference sequence). The full variable domain, its missing parts supplied by reference TRBV13 and TRBJ2-5, is AAGVIQSPRHLIKEKRETATLKCYPIPRHDTVYWYQQGPGQDPQFLISFYEKMQSDKGSIPDRFSAQQFSDYHSELNMSSLELGDSALYFCASSLFRLAVQETQYFGPGTRLLVL.

The chain has TRBV5-1 and TRBJ2-5; 7 nucleotides agree with TRBD1. Germline V lookup: CDR1 SGHRS, CDR2 YFSETQ. V was pared by 2 bases and J by 1 base, with 5 bases of the junction left unmatched. This CDR3 spans 15 amino acids. CDR3 sequence reads: CASSFVGGIQETQYF. DNA of the CDR3: TGCGCCAGCAGCTTCGTAGGGGGCATCCAAGAGACCCAGTACTTC.

Points on this clone: At one of its ends the junction is not consistent with the germline gene, which may arise from a read error. The chain is built from TRBV6-5 and TRBJ2-1; TRBD2 matches 9 bases. This CDR3 is 12 amino acids long. Per germline, CDR1 MNHEY and CDR2 SVGAGI. The CDR3 spells CASSYGGTSMIF. The DNA of the CDR3 is TGTGCCAGCAGTTACGGGGGGACTAGCATGATCTTC.

The V gene is TRBV19, the J gene TRBJ2-3; 8 bases map to TRBD1. The CDR3 contains 14 residues. V lost 6 bases and J lost 4; bases outside the gene matches: 6. Germline CDR1 is LNHDA and CDR2 is SQIVND (reference sequence). Here the CDR3 reads CASRGQVIPDTQYF. The CDR3 DNA is TGTGCCAGTAGGGGACAGGTGATTCCAGATACGCAGTATTTT.

This chain links TRBV28 with TRBJ2-5; 9 bases are a match to TRBD1. The CDR3 is 15 residues long. After removal of 6 bases from V and 1 base from J, the junction contained 6 bases not matched to a gene. From germline, CDR1 is MDHEN and CDR2 SYDVKM. The CDR3 nucleotides read TGTGCCAGCAGACGACCGACAGGGGGCCAAGAGACCCAGTACTTC. Amino acids: CASRRPTGGQETQYF.